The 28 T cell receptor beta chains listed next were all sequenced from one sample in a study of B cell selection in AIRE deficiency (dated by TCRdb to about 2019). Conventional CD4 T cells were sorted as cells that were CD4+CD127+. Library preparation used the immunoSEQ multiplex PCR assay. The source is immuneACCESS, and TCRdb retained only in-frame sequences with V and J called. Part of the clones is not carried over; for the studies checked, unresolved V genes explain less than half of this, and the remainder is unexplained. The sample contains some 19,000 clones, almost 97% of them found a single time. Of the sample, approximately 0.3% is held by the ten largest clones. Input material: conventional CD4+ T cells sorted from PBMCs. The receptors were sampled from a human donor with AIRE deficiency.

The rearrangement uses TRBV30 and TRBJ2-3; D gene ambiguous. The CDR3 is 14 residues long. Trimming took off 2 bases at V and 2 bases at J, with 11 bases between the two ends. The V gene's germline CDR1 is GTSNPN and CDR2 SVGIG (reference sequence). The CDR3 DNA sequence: TGTGCCTGGAGTCTGGGCCTTGCCACAGATACGCAGTATTTT. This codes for CAWSLGLATDTQYF.

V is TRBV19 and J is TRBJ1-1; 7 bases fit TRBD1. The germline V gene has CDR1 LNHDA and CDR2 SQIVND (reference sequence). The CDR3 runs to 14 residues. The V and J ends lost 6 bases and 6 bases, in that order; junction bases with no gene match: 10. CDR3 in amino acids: CASSHDRETAEAFF. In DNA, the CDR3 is TGTGCCAGTAGCCATGACAGGGAGACCGCTGAAGCTTTCTTT. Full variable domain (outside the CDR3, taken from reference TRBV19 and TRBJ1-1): DGGITQSPKYLFRKEGQNVTLSCEQNLNHDAMYWYRQDPGQGLRLIYYSQIVNDFQKGDIAEGYSVSREKKESFPLTVTSAQKNPTAFYLCASSHDRETAEAFFGQGTRLTVV.

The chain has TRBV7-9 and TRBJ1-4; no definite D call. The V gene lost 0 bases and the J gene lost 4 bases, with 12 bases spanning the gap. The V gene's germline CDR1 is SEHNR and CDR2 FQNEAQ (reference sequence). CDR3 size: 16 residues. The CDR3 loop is CASSLANGIHNEKLFF. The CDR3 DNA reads TGTGCCAGCAGCTTAGCGAACGGGATACATAATGAAAAACTGTTTTTT. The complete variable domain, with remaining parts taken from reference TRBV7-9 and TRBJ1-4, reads DTGVSQNPRHKITKRGQNVTFRCDPISEHNRLYWYRQTLGQGPEFLTYFQNEAQLEKSRLLSDRFSAERPKGSFSTLEIQRTEQGDSAMYLCASSLANGIHNEKLFFGSGTQLSVL.

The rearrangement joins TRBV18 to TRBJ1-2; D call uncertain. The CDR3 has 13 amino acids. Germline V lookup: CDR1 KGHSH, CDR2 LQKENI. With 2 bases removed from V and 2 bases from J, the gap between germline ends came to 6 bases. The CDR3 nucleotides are TGTGCCAGCTCACCAGACGGAAACTATGGCTACACCTTC. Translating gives CASSPDGNYGYTF.

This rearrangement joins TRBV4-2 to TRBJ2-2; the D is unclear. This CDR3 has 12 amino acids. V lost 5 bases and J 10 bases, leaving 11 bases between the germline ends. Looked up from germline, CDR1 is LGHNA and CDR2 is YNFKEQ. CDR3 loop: CASSLWGKELFF. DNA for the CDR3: TGTGCCAGCAGCTTGTGGGGAAAGGAGCTGTTTTTT.

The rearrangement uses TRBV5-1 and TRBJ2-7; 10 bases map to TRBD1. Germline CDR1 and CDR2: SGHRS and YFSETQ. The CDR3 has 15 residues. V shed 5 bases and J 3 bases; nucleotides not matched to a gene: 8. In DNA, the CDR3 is TGCGCCAGCAGGGACCCCGGGACAGGGGACTACGAGCAGTACTTC. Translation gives CASRDPGTGDYEQYF.

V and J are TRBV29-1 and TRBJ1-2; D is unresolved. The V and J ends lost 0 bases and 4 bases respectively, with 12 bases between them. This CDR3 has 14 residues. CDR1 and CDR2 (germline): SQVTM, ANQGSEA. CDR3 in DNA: TGCAGCGTTGAAGAGGATGAGGGAATCTATGGCTACACCTTC. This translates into CSVEEDEGIYGYTF. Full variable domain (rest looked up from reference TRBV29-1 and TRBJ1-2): SAVISQKPSRDICQRGTSLTIQCQVDSQVTMMFWYRQQPGQSLTLIATANQGSEATYESGFVIDKFPISRPNLTFSTLTVSNMSPEDSSIYLCSVEEDEGIYGYTFGSGTRLTVV.

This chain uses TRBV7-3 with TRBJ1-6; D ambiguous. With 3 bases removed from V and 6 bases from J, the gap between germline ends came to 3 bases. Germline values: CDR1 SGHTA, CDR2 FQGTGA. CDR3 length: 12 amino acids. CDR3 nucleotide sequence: TGTGCCAGCAGCTTCAGTAATTCACCCCTCCACTTT. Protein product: CASSFSNSPLHF.

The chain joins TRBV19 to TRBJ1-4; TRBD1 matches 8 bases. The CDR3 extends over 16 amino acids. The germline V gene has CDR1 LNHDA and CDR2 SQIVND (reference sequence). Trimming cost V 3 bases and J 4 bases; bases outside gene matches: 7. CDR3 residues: CASSIRQGFNNEKLFF. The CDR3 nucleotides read TGTGCCAGTAGTATTCGACAGGGGTTTAATAATGAAAAACTGTTTTTT.

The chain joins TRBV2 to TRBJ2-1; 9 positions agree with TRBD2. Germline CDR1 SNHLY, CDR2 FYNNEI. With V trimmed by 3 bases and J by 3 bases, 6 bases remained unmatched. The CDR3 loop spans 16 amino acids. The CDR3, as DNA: TGTGCCAGCAGTGAGAGCGGGGGGCGGTACTACAATGAGCAGTTCTTC. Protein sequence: CASSESGGRYYNEQFF.

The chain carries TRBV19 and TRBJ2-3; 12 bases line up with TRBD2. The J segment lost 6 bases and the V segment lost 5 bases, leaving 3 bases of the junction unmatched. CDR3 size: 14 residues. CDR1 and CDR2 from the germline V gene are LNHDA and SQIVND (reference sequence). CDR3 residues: CASSLAGGRDTQYF. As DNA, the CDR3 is TGTGCCAGTAGTCTAGCGGGGGGGCGGGATACGCAGTATTTT.

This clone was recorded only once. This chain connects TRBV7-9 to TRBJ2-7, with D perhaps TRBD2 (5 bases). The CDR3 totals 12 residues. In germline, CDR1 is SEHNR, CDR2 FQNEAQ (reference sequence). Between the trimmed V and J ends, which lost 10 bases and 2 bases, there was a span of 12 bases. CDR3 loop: CATLDSAYEQYF. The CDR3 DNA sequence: TGTGCCACCCTGGACTCTGCCTACGAGCAGTACTTC.

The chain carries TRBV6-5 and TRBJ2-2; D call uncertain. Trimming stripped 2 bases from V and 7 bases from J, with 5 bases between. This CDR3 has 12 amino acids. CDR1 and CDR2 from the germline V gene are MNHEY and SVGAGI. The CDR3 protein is CASSYTYGELFF. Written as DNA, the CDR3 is TGTGCCAGCAGTTACACTTACGGGGAGCTGTTTTTT.

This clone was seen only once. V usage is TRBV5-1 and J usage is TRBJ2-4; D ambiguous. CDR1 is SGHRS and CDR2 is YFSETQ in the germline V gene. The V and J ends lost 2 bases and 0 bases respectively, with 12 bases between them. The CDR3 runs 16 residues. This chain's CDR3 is CASSFGHSVAKNIQYF. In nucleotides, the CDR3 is TGCGCCAGCAGCTTTGGGCATTCTGTAGCCAAAAACATTCAGTACTTC.

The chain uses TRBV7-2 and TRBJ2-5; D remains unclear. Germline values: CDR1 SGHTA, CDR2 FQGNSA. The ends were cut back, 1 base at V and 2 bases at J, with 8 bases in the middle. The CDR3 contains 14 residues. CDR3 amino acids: CASSLDWRQETQYF. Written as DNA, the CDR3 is TGTGCCAGCAGCTTAGACTGGCGGCAAGAGACCCAGTACTTC. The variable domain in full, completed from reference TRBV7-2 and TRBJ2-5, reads GAGVSQSPSNKVTEKGKDVELRCDPISGHTALYWYRQSLGQGLEFLIYFQGNSAPDKSGLPSDRFSAERTGGSVSTLTIQRTQQEDSAVYLCASSLDWRQETQYFGPGTRLLVL.

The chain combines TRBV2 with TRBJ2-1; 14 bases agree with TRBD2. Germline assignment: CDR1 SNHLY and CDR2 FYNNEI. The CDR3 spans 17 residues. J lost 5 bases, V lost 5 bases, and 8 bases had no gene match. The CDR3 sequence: CASSTGTSGRVHNEQFF. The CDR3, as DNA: TGTGCCAGCAGTACCGGGACTAGCGGGAGAGTCCACAATGAGCAGTTCTTC.

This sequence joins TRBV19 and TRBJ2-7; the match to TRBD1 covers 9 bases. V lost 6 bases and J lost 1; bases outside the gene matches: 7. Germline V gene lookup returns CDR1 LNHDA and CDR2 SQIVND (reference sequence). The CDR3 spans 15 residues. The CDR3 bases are TGTGCCAGTAGACCCACCGGGACAGGGTCCTACGAGCAGTACTTC. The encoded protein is CASRPTGTGSYEQYF.

The CDR3 region has the DNA TGTGCCAGCTCCCTAGGGACAGGGAATGGCTACACCTTC. It is translated as CASSLGTGNGYTF. The chain recombines TRBV18 with TRBJ1-2, with TRBD1 matching over 9 bases. The J segment lost 6 bases and the V segment lost 6 bases, leaving 5 bases of the junction unmatched. CDR1 and CDR2 (germline): KGHSH, LQKENI. CDR3 length equals 13 residues.

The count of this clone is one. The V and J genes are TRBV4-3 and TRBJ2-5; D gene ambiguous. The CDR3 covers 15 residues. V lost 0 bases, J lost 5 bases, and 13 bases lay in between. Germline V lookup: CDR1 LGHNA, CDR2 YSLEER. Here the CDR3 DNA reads TGCGCCAGCAGCCAAGACGTTACGTTATCGGAGACCCAGTACTTC. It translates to CASSQDVTLSETQYF.

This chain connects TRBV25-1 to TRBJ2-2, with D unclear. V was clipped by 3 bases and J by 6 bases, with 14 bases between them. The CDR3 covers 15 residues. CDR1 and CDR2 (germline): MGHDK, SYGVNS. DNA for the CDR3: TGTGCCAGCAGTGACCGGGTCGGTGGCTCCGGGGAGCTGTTTTTT. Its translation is CASSDRVGGSGELFF.

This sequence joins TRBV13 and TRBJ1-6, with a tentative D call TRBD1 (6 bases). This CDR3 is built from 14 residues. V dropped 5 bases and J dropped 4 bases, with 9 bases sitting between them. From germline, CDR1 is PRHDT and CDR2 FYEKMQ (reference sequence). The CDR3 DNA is TGTGCCAGCAGCCGAGGACAGTATAATTCACCCCTCCACTTT. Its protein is CASSRGQYNSPLHF.

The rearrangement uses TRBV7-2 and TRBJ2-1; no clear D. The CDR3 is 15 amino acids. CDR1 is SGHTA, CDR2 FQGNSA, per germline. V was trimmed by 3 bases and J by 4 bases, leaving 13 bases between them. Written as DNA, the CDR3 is TGTGCCAGCAGCTTGTCTGACCGGAGTTACAATGAGCAGTTCTTC. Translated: CASSLSDRSYNEQFF. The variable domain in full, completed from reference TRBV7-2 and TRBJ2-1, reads GAGVSQSPSNKVTEKGKDVELRCDPISGHTALYWYRQSLGQGLEFLIYFQGNSAPDKSGLPSDRFSAERTGGSVSTLTIQRTQQEDSAVYLCASSLSDRSYNEQFFGPGTRLTVL.

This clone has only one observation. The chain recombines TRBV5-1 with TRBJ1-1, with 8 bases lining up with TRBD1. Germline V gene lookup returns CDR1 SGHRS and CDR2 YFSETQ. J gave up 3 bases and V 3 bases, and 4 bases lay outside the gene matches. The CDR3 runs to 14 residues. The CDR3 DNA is TGCGCCAGCAGCTACAAGACAGGGGACACTGAAGCTTTCTTT. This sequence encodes CASSYKTGDTEAFF.

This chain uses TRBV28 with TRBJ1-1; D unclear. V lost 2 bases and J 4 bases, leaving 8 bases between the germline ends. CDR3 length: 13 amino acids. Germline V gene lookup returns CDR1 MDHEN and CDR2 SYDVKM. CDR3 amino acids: CASSLRFPTEAFF. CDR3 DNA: TGTGCCAGCAGTTTAAGGTTCCCCACTGAAGCTTTCTTT.

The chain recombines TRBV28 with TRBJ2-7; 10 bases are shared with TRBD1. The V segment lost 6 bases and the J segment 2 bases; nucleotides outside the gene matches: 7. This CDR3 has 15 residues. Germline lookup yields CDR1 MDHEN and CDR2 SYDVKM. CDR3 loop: CASRYPGQGPYEQYF. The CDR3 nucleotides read TGTGCCAGCAGATACCCGGGACAGGGGCCCTACGAGCAGTACTTC.

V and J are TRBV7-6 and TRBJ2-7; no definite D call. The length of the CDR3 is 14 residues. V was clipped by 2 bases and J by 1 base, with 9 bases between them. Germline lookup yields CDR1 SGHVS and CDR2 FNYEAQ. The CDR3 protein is CASSLQARSYEQYF. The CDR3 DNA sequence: TGTGCCAGCAGCTTACAGGCTCGGTCCTACGAGCAGTACTTC.

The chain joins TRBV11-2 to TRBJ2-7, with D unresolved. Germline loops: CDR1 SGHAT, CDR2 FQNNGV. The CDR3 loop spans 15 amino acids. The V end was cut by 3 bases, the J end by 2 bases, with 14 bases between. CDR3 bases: TGTGCCAGCAGCTTCAGGAGAATACGGGCCTACGAGCAGTACTTC. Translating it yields CASSFRRIRAYEQYF.

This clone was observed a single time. This CDR3 is CATSRALAEPTDTQYF. The CDR3 DNA sequence: TGTGCCACCAGCAGAGCCCTAGCGGAGCCCACAGATACGCAGTATTTT. The gene calls are TRBV15 and TRBJ2-3; 7 bases align to TRBD2. CDR3 length: 16 amino acids. J was trimmed by 2 bases and V by 1 base; bases with no gene match: 6. Germline CDR1 and CDR2: LNHNV and YYDKDF (reference sequence).